Below are 8 T cell receptor beta chains sequenced from a single sample in a study of monozygotic twins with cystic fibrosis (dated by TCRdb to about 2021). The library was prepared using the immunoSEQ multiplex PCR assay. Drawn from immuneACCESS, this table holds only the in-frame rearrangements with V and J called that TCRdb kept. Clones are partly lost; checked studies trace under half to an unresolved V gene and leave the rest unexplained. This sample gives about 20,000 clones in total; about 96% of them show up just once. The ten top clones hold roughly 0.62% of the sample. The sequenced sample consisted of blood. The receptor set was obtained from a girl aged 2 to 9 with cystic fibrosis.

This sequence joins TRBV6-6 and TRBJ1-5; weak D call: TRBD1 (6 bases). The V gene lost 6 bases and the J gene lost 2 bases, with 11 bases spanning the gap. Germline V gives CDR1 MNHNY, CDR2 SVGAGI (reference sequence). CDR3 size: 14 residues. CDR3 bases: TGTGCCAGCAGCACCTCAGGGGGCAATCAGCCCCAGCATTTT. Amino acid sequence: CASSTSGGNQPQHF.

The chain joins TRBV7-2 to TRBJ2-2, with D tentatively TRBD1 (7 bases). The CDR3 is 15 amino acids. V was pared by 1 base and J by 5 bases, with 11 bases between. CDR1 and CDR2 (germline): SGHTA, FQGNSA. Here the CDR3 reads CASSLGQGGTGELFF. Here the CDR3 DNA reads TGTGCCAGCAGCTTAGGACAGGGAGGAACCGGGGAGCTGTTTTTT. The variable domain in full, with the rest retrieved from reference TRBV7-2 and TRBJ2-2, is GAGVSQSPSNKVTEKGKDVELRCDPISGHTALYWYRQSLGQGLEFLIYFQGNSAPDKSGLPSDRFSAERTGGSVSTLTIQRTQQEDSAVYLCASSLGQGGTGELFFGEGSRLTVL.

The rearrangement uses TRBV6-1 and TRBJ1-2; D not certain. The length of the CDR3 is 13 residues. Germline loops: CDR1 MNHNS, CDR2 SASEGT. The V gene lost 6 bases and the J gene lost 4 bases, with 12 bases spanning the gap. In DNA form, the CDR3 reads TGTGCCAGCAGCATACAGAGGTCCTATGGCTACACCTTC. It translates to CASSIQRSYGYTF.

This clone turned up a few times. The chain carries TRBV10-1 and TRBJ2-7; 8 nucleotides match TRBD1. The junction had 9 bases not matched to a gene; V was cut back by 4 bases and J by 10 bases. This CDR3 region has 13 residues. CDR1 WNHNN and CDR2 SYGVQD come from the germline V gene (reference sequence). The CDR3 DNA reads as TGCGCCAGCAGTGCGGGACAGGTGGGGTCCCAGTACTTC. Translation: CASSAGQVGSQYF.

The chain couples TRBV19 to TRBJ2-7; possible D gene TRBD1, 5 bases. The germline V gene has CDR1 LNHDA and CDR2 SQIVND (reference sequence). The CDR3 consists of 12 residues. The V gene lost 7 bases and the J gene lost 5 bases, with 12 bases spanning the gap. The DNA of the CDR3 is TGTGCCAGTATAAATAGGGGCCACGAGCAGTACTTC. This translates into CASINRGHEQYF.

CDR3 bases: TGTGCCAGCAGGCAACTAGCGGGGTGGGAGACCCAGTACTTC. Amino acid sequence: CASRQLAGWETQYF. The V and J genes are TRBV2 and TRBJ2-5, with 10 bases fitting TRBD2. This CDR3 region has 14 residues. Germline CDR1 is SNHLY and CDR2 is FYNNEI. Losses at the gene ends were 6 bases for V and 5 bases for J; bases not matched to a gene: 6.

The V and J genes are TRBV5-4 and TRBJ2-5; tentatively, D is TRBD2 (6 bases). The CDR3 runs to 13 residues. V lost 5 bases, J lost 5 bases, and 13 bases lay in between. Germline V gene sequence: CDR1 SGHNT, CDR2 YYREEE (reference sequence). The CDR3 protein is CASRAGSEETQYF. Here the CDR3 DNA reads TGTGCCAGCAGGGCGGGGTCCGAGGAGACCCAGTACTTC.

The V call is TRBV25-1, the J call TRBJ2-7; D may be TRBD1 (6 bases). CDR1 is MGHDK, CDR2 SYGVNS, per germline. This CDR3 spans 12 amino acids. V lost 4 bases and J lost 6, with 10 bases in between. CDR3 coding DNA: TGTGCCAGCAGTGGGAACAGGGTCGAGCAGTACTTC. It specifies CASSGNRVEQYF.